The 5 T cell receptor beta chains given below trace back to one sample, sequenced in a study of T-cell reconstitution after alpha-beta-depleted transplantation in children (dated by TCRdb to 2016 to 2017). Interpreted using the paper, the treatment or condition label stands for: allogeneic hematopoietic cell transplantation with graft depleted of TCRalphabeta T cells and CD19 B cells. Library construction relied on PCR. The instrument was an Illumina HiSeq 2500. TCR libraries were prepared with molecular barcoding, using unique molecular identifiers to normalize TCRbeta repertoire quantification. TCRdb cleaned the public reads at Q25 with fastp, built clones with MiXCR and kept in-frame beta chains. Every entry covers one CDR3 protein and lists the most common genes and DNA from its rows. A total of hundreds of thousands of distinct CDR3 sequences appear in this sample, about an eighth of them only once. The ten top clones hold 2% to 2.5% of the sample.

This specimen consisted of PBMCs, mostly from graft donor cells, obtained 360 days after TCRalphabeta/CD19-depleted stem cell transplant. These receptors all stem from a male patient younger than 18 who had a stem cell transplant for acute myeloid leukemia, so the T cells may come from the graft donor.

The genes are TRBV20-1 and TRBJ2-3; D uncertain. V shed 7 bases and J shed 6 bases, with 11 bases lying between them. CDR1 and CDR2 (germline): DFQATT, SNEGSKA (reference sequence). The CDR3 totals 11 residues. In nucleotides, the CDR3 is TGCAGTGTCCCAAACGGGGATACGCAGTATTTT. Its protein product is CSVPNGDTQYF.

This clonotype was counted ten times or more. The chain couples TRBV28 to TRBJ2-1; no firm D call. The CDR3 covers 14 residues. V lost 4 bases, J lost 6 bases, and 13 bases lay in between. Germline CDR1 is MDHEN and CDR2 is SYDVKM. CDR3 in amino acids: CASSSHRQTNEQFF. The CDR3 nucleotides read TGTGCCAGCAGTTCCCACCGACAAACCAATGAGCAGTTCTTC.

The rearrangement links TRBV12-3 or TRBV12-4 to TRBJ2-5; 10 bases fit TRBD2. J was trimmed by 4 bases and V by 4 bases; bases with no gene match: 6. This CDR3 has 15 amino acids. CDR3 DNA sequence: TGTGCCAGCAGTTGGACTAGCGGAGGGGGAGAGACCCAGTACTTC. Protein: CASSWTSGGGETQYF.

This clonotype was seen only a few times. This rearrangement joins TRBV24-1 to TRBJ2-1; TRBD2 matches at 13 bases. With V trimmed by 4 bases and J by 1 base, 6 bases remained unmatched. This CDR3 is built from 18 residues. From germline, CDR1 is KGHDR and CDR2 SFDVKD. CDR3 in amino acids: CATSDRGTSGKSYNEQFF. DNA for the CDR3: TGTGCCACCAGTGACCGTGGGACTAGCGGGAAGTCCTACAATGAGCAGTTCTTC.

The V and J genes are TRBV19 and TRBJ2-1; 7 bases fit TRBD2. CDR3 length equals 11 residues. The ends lost 3 bases at V and 14 bases at J; junction bases unmatched: 4. The germline CDR1 and CDR2 sequences are LNHDA and SQIVND (reference sequence). DNA for the CDR3: TGTGCCAGTAGTATTGGACTAGTCGAGTTCTTC. It codes for CASSIGLVEFF.